A single TCR beta chain is shown here with its context. This entry belongs to a study of blood T cell repertoires in COVID-19. At the level of the study: PBMCs, B-cell-depleted T cells, or T cells were the source of the cDNA or gDNA that made up the material.

V gave up 8 bases and J gave up 8 bases; unmatched junction bases: 5. Germline CDR1 SNHLY, CDR2 FYNNEI. This CDR3 spans 14 amino acids. Sequencing used immunoSEQ multiplex PCR; TCRdb keeps in-frame clones, though not all of them. This sample has 200,000 to 250,000 clones, with under 90% found just once. The receptor was isolated from a man aged 30-40 years with active or convalescent COVID-19. Material for sequencing was peripheral blood. V is TRBV2 and J is TRBJ1-6, with TRBD1 matching 11 bases. CDR3 nucleotide sequence: TGTGCCAGCTTCCGGGACAGGGGGTATTCACCCCTCCACTTT. Its translation is CASFRDRGYSPLHF.